This section outlines one T cell receptor (beta chain) sequence together with its context. The antigen is unknown. The length of the CDR3 is 15 residues. The germline CDR1 and CDR2 sequences are LNHDA and SQIVND (reference sequence). V was cut by 7 bases and J by 0 bases, with 15 bases left in between. The data originate from a study of CD8 T cells in Susac syndrome. Regarding the study as a whole: When the CD4+ T cell repertoires of patients with Susac syndrome were examined, they did not show any clonal expansion.

Reverse transcription of roughly 0.5 to 1 ug RNA was carried out with random hexamers. With immunoSEQ multiplex PCR, TCR beta CDR3 was amplified across 54 Vbeta and 13 Jbeta. Each CDR3 protein gets one entry after TCRdb re-called the immunoSEQ multiplex PCR reads with MiXCR. The sample lists 100,000 to 150,000 distinct CDR3 sequences; under 96% were seen once. Definite or probable Susac syndrome was diagnosed using recently defined diagnostic criteria. It was negative isolation that provided the CD8+ and CD4+ T cells, whereas TEMRA cells were enriched by FACS. The chain has TRBV19 and TRBJ1-1; D gene uncertain. The clonotype comes from a human donor with Susac syndrome. The sequenced material came from CD4+ T cells from PBMCs. Written as DNA, the CDR3 is TGTGCCAGTACCCGAGAGGCCAGACTGAACACTGAAGCTTTCTTT. Amino acids: CASTREARLNTEAFF.